The 3 T cell receptor beta chains in this list originate from one sample, sequenced in a study of OX40 agonist ivuxolimab in advanced cancers. TCRdb's copy holds only in-frame clones and misses some; the assay was immunoSEQ multiplex PCR. The sample records roughly 15,000 clones, 85% to 90% being singletons. The source material was CD4+ or CD8+ T cells sorted from blood, sampled in a trial of the OX40 agonist ivuxolimab. The receptors come from an adult with an advanced solid tumor such as melanoma, head and neck, liver or kidney cancer.

The CDR3 DNA sequence: TGCGCCAGCAGCCAAGACGGGAACACTGAAGCTTTCTTT. Its translation is CASSQDGNTEAFF. This sequence joins TRBV4-3 and TRBJ1-1; no reliable D call. The germline V and J ends were trimmed by 0 bases and 1 base, with 3 bases remaining between them. CDR3 size: 13 residues. Germline assignment: CDR1 LGHNA and CDR2 YSLEER.

This chain uses TRBV5-1 with TRBJ2-7; D could derive from TRBD1 or TRBD2 (6 bases each). Germline loops: CDR1 SGHRS, CDR2 YFSETQ. V was clipped by 1 base and J by 0 bases, with 11 bases between them. CDR3 length: 15 residues. The chain's CDR3 is CASSLTGGSSYEQYF. CDR3 sequence (DNA): TGCGCCAGCAGCTTGACCGGGGGCTCCTCCTACGAGCAGTACTTC.

The rearrangement links TRBV9 to TRBJ2-7; D is possibly TRBD2 (5 bases). From germline, CDR1 is SGDLS and CDR2 YYNGEE. The V gene lost 4 bases and the J gene lost 4 bases, with 12 bases spanning the gap. The CDR3 is 13 residues long. The CDR3: CASSPGLNYEQYF. The CDR3 DNA is TGTGCCAGCAGCCCCGGACTGAATTACGAGCAGTACTTC. The full variable domain, its missing parts supplied by reference TRBV9 and TRBJ2-7, is DSGVTQTPKHLITATGQRVTLRCSPRSGDLSVYWYQQSLDQGLQFLIQYYNGEERAKGNILERFSAQQFPDLHSELNLSSLELGDSALYFCASSPGLNYEQYFGPGTRLTVT.